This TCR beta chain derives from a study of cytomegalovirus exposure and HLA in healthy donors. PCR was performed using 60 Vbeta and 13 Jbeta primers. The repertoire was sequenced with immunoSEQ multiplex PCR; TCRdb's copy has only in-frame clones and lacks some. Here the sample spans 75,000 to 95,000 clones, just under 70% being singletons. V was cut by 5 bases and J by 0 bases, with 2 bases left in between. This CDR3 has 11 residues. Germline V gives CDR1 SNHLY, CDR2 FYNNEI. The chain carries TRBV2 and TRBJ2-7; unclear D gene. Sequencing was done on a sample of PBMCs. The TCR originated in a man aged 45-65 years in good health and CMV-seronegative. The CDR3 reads CASSRSYEQYF. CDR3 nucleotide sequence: TGTGCCAGCAGTCGCTCCTACGAGCAGTACTTC.